One T cell receptor beta chain is described in this entry. Its target antigen remains unknown. Base qualities are not provided; no much larger clone lies one nucleotide away. This entry comes from a study of OX40 agonist ivuxolimab in advanced cancers. With regard to the full study: Ivuxolimab was a fully human IgG2 agonistic monoclonal antibody targeting the costimulatory receptor OX40 (CD134). Patients were allowed to have had prior anti-PD-1, anti-PD-L1 or anti-CTLA-4 therapy, and 40% of the dose-escalation patients had been treated with checkpoint inhibitors. Among the 52 dose-escalation patients, about 19 had hepatocellular carcinoma, roughly 15 melanoma, 9 renal cell carcinoma and 9 head and neck cancer. The paper covers the monotherapy dose-escalation part of the phase I ivuxolimab trial, which included N = 52 patients. Peripheral TCRbeta sequencing aimed to test whether ivuxolimab altered TCR sequence diversity and caused clonal T-cell expansion. Intravenous ivuxolimab was administered to patients every 2 weeks at six dose levels: 0.01, 0.1, 0.3, 1.5, 3 and 10 mg/kg. The dose-escalation cohort was about 87% male with a mean age of roughly 62 years, ranging from about 23 to 85. Partial responses occurred in three dose-escalation patients, of whom one had hepatocellular carcinoma and two had cutaneous melanoma.

The trial excluded patients who had a history of autoimmune disease or who were on systemic immunosuppression. In every dose cohort, peripheral blood was drawn for TCR sequencing at baseline, cycle 4 day 1, and cycle 7 day 1. The samples were drawn from a first-in-human, open-label, multicenter phase I dose-escalation trial of ivuxolimab. Adults with locally advanced or metastatic head and neck squamous cell, hepatocellular, melanoma or renal cell carcinoma were enrolled in the trial. Before TCR sequencing, CD4+ T cells and CD8+ T cells from peripheral blood were sorted into separate populations. Results and caveats for the whole study, not just this receptor: At doses of 0.1 to 3.0 mg/kg, clonal expansion of both CD4+ and CD8+ blood T cells was observed from baseline to week 6. After ivuxolimab, expanded clones were on average more numerous among CD8+ T cells than among CD4+ T cells. The antigen specificity of the clonally expanded peripheral T cells was not determined. Low levels of normalized T-cell clonal expansion were also seen in some patients who did not respond. In the 0.1-3.0 mg/kg groups, partial responders had among the lowest normalized peripheral clonal expansion, particularly in CD8+ T cells.

To sequence the TCRbeta CDR3 region, genomic DNA was isolated from the sorted cells. TCRbeta CDR3 regions were sequenced using the immunoSEQ Assay. TCRdb stores this immuneACCESS table with in-frame sequences only. Part of the clones is absent; in the studies checked, under half of the shortfall reflects unresolved V genes, and no reason is known for the rest. In this sample the table shows 20,000 to 25,000 clones, approximately 79% of which occur a single time. Jointly, the top ten make up about a fifth of the sample. V is shortened by 3 bases, J by 5 bases, and the region joining them spans 14 bases. The CDR3 sequence holds 14 residues, the cysteine and phenylalanine included. The only DNA kept is the CDR3, 42 bases in frame from the first base. As encoded in the germline V gene, CDR1 is MDHEN while CDR2 is SYDVKM.

The sequence derives from an adult with an advanced solid tumor such as melanoma, head and neck, liver or kidney cancer. The sequencing here drew on CD4+ or CD8+ T cells sorted from blood, taken in a trial of the OX40 agonist ivuxolimab. The chain joins TRBV28 to TRBJ2-7; a tentative D call is TRBD2 (6 bases match). The DNA reads as follows: TGTGCCAGCAGTTTGGAGGGGAAATACGACGAGCAGTACTTC. It specifies CASSLEGKYDEQYF. The full variable domain, completed from the reference TRBV28 and TRBJ2-7 proteins outside the CDR3, reads DVKVTQSSRYLVKRTGEKVFLECVQDMDHENMFWYRQDPGLGLRLIYFSYDVKMKEKGDIPEGYSVSREKKERFSLILESASTNQTSMYLCASSLEGKYDEQYFGPGTRLTVT.